The 16 T cell receptor beta chains reported below all come from one sample, sequenced in a study of regulatory T cells in long-lasting Graves disease. iRepertoire HTBI primers and Arm-PCR of CDR3 regions built TCR beta libraries. TCRdb fed the multiplex PCR reads into MiXCR, producing one record per CDR3 protein. The sample lists over 350,000 distinct CDR3 sequences, approximately 15% occurring once. Time point denoted: newly diagnosed GD, antithyroid drugs for less than 3 months. PBMC RNA served as the TCR library source. This same sample was also part of a study on T cells in Graves' hyperthyroidism and ophthalmopathy.

The material sequenced was peripheral blood mononuclear cells (PBMCs), taken at new diagnosis, from a patient treated with antithyroid drugs. Receptors were obtained from a woman between 50 and 59 years old with Graves disease.

This clonotype was seen ten or more times. V usage is TRBV19 and J usage is TRBJ1-5, with a tentative D call TRBD1 (6 bases). V shed 1 base and J shed 7 bases, with 20 bases lying between them. The V gene's germline CDR1 is LNHDA and CDR2 SQIVND (reference sequence). This CDR3 region has 17 residues. The CDR3 sequence: CASSIVPTGRVGQPQHF. The DNA for the CDR3 is TGTGCCAGTAGTATAGTCCCGACAGGTCGGGTTGGACAGCCCCAGCATTTT.

The sample holds many counts of this clonotype. This sequence joins TRBV7-9 and TRBJ2-3; TRBD1 aligns across 7 bases. CDR3 length: 19 amino acids. Germline trimming cut 4 bases from V and 0 bases from J; bases unmatched to any gene: 16. CDR1 and CDR2 from the germline V gene are SEHNR and FQNEAQ (reference sequence). The CDR3 nucleotides are TGTGCCAGCAGCTACGCCGGGACAGCCGTTATTCTTAGCACAGATACGCAGTATTTT. Translating it yields CASSYAGTAVILSTDTQYF. The full variable domain, completed using reference TRBV7-9 and TRBJ2-3, is DTGVSQNPRHKITKRGQNVTFRCDPISEHNRLYWYRQTLGQGPEFLTYFQNEAQLEKSRLLSDRFSAERPKGSFSTLEIQRTEQGDSAMYLCASSYAGTAVILSTDTQYFGPGTRLTVL.

Ten or more counts support this clonotype. This chain joins TRBV5-1 and TRBJ2-7, with D possibly being TRBD1 (5 bases). Looked up from germline, CDR1 is SGHRS and CDR2 is YFSETQ. The CDR3 runs 14 residues. Deletions cut 0 bases from V and 5 bases from J, with 12 bases between. Here the CDR3 reads CASSLGNQGDEQYF. CDR3 nucleotides: TGCGCCAGCAGCTTGGGAAACCAGGGTGACGAGCAGTACTTC. Full variable domain (rest looked up from reference TRBV5-1 and TRBJ2-7): KAGVTQTPRYLIKTRGQQVTLSCSPISGHRSVSWYQQTPGQGLQFLFEYFSETQRNKGNFPGRFSGRQFSNSRSEMNVSTLELGDSALYLCASSLGNQGDEQYFGPGTRLTVT.

This clonotype was detected once. The chain uses TRBV11-2 and TRBJ1-2; D call uncertain. The germline V gene encodes CDR1 SGHAT and CDR2 FQNNGV. The CDR3 sequence is 14 residues long. Deletions cut 2 bases from V and 0 bases from J, with 7 bases between. Written as DNA, the CDR3 is TGTGCCAGCAGCTTACCCCCTGCTAACTATGGCTACACCTTC. This gives the protein CASSLPPANYGYTF. Based on the CDR3 plus reference TRBV11-2 and TRBJ1-2, the full variable domain is EAGVAQSPRYKIIEKRQSVAFWCNPISGHATLYWYQQILGQGPKLLIQFQNNGVVDDSQLPKDRFSAERLKGVDSTLKIQPAKLEDSAVYLCASSLPPANYGYTFGSGTRLTVV.

This clonotype appeared many times. In nucleotides, the CDR3 is TGTGCCAGCAGCGAAAGCGGGAGCACAGATACGCAGTATTTT. The encoded protein is CASSESGSTDTQYF. This rearrangement joins TRBV7-9 to TRBJ2-3; D is possibly TRBD2 (6 bases). Per the germline V gene, CDR1 is SEHNR and CDR2 is FQNEAQ (reference sequence). This CDR3 spans 14 amino acids. The V end lost 5 bases, the J end lost 0 bases, and 9 bases lay between the germline ends.

The sample holds a few counts of this clonotype. The gene calls are TRBV28 and TRBJ2-1; 7 bases are shared with TRBD2. From germline, CDR1 is MDHEN and CDR2 SYDVKM. The length of the CDR3 is 14 residues. The junction had 4 bases not matched to a gene; V was cut back by 2 bases and J by 6 bases. CDR3 region: CASSLTSVGNEQFF. CDR3 DNA: TGTGCCAGCAGTTTAACTAGCGTCGGCAATGAGCAGTTCTTC.

This clonotype came up many times. The V gene is TRBV5-4, the J gene TRBJ2-1; no clear D. V lost 4 bases and J 4 bases, leaving 15 bases between the germline ends. The CDR3 spans 15 residues. CDR1 and CDR2 from the germline V gene are SGHNT and YYREEE (reference sequence). The CDR3 coding sequence is TGTGCCAGCAGCCCCCGGCTCCAAGAGTACAATGAGCAGTTCTTC. It codes for CASSPRLQEYNEQFF.

This clonotype was observed a few times. The CDR3 loop is CASSEFPDRTYEQYF. In nucleotides, the CDR3 is TGTGCCAGCAGTGAATTTCCGGACAGGACCTACGAGCAGTACTTC. The chain joins TRBV6-1 to TRBJ2-7; 7 bases align to TRBD1. There are 15 residues in the CDR3. Germline CDR1 and CDR2: MNHNS and SASEGT. Trimming removed 2 bases from V and 2 bases from J; junction bases left unmatched: 6.

This clonotype appeared many times. The chain recombines TRBV28 with TRBJ1-1, with D possibly being TRBD1 (5 bases). The CDR3 is made up of 15 amino acids. Germline V gives CDR1 MDHEN, CDR2 SYDVKM. Trimming took 3 bases from V and 0 from J, leaving 11 bases between them. The CDR3 protein is CASSFSGTVNTEAFF. The CDR3 nucleotides read TGTGCCAGCAGTTTCTCCGGGACGGTGAACACTGAAGCTTTCTTT.

The chain recombines TRBV28 with TRBJ1-2; D perhaps matches TRBD1 (6 bases). This CDR3 has 14 amino acids. From germline, CDR1 is MDHEN and CDR2 SYDVKM. The V end lost 3 bases, the J end lost 3 bases, and 11 bases lay between the germline ends. This chain's CDR3 is CASSFRGRDYGYTF. CDR3 nucleotide sequence: TGTGCCAGCAGTTTCAGGGGCAGAGACTATGGCTACACCTTC.

This clonotype showed up many times. V usage is TRBV18 and J usage is TRBJ2-5, with TRBD1 matching over 7 bases. The CDR3 is 16 residues long. The V gene end was trimmed by 4 bases and the J gene end by 4 bases; junction bases not matched to a gene: 12. From germline, CDR1 is KGHSH and CDR2 LQKENI. The CDR3 loop is CASSREAGGHRETQYF. Written as DNA, the CDR3 is TGTGCCAGCTCACGCGAAGCAGGGGGTCATCGAGAGACCCAGTACTTC. The full variable domain, completed using reference TRBV18 and TRBJ2-5, is NAGVMQNPRHLVRRRGQEARLRCSPMKGHSHVYWYRQLPEEGLKFMVYLQKENIIDESGMPKERFSAEFPKEGPSILRIQQVVRGDSAAYFCASSREAGGHRETQYFGPGTRLLVL.

This clonotype was detected ten times or more. The chain employs TRBV2 and TRBJ2-2; 9 bases align to TRBD2. The CDR3 spans 15 residues. V shed 6 bases, J shed 3 bases, and the junction held 5 bases outside the gene matches. The germline V gene has CDR1 SNHLY and CDR2 FYNNEI. The CDR3: CASSGTSQYTGELFF. CDR3 coding DNA: TGTGCCAGCAGCGGGACTAGCCAATACACCGGGGAGCTGTTTTTT. The complete variable domain, with remaining parts taken from reference TRBV2 and TRBJ2-2, reads EPEVTQTPSHQVTQMGQEVILRCVPISNHLYFYWYRQILGQKVEFLVSFYNNEISEKSEIFDDQFSVERPDGSNFTLKIRSTKLEDSAMYFCASSGTSQYTGELFFGEGSRLTVL.

This rearrangement joins TRBV6-2 or TRBV6-3 to TRBJ2-5; 10 bases agree with TRBD2. J was trimmed by 4 bases and V by 1 base; bases with no gene match: 6. The CDR3 spans 16 residues. CDR1 is MNHEY, CDR2 SVGEGT, per germline. Here the CDR3 reads CASSYLPSGRSETQYF. Here the CDR3 DNA reads TGTGCCAGCAGTTACTTACCTAGCGGGAGATCAGAGACCCAGTACTTC.

Many counts were recorded for this clonotype. This chain connects TRBV6-2 or TRBV6-3 to TRBJ1-2; D gene unclear. Germline V gives CDR1 MNHEY, CDR2 SVGEGT. Deletions cut 6 bases from V and 4 bases from J, with 15 bases between. This CDR3 region has 14 residues. CDR3 sequence (DNA): TGTGCCAGCAGGTACCTCACGGAAAGCTATGGCTACACCTTC. Amino acids: CASRYLTESYGYTF.

This clonotype was recorded at least ten times. V and J are TRBV5-1 and TRBJ2-2; D assignment may be TRBD1 or TRBD2 (5 bases each). The V end lost 4 bases, the J end lost 7 bases, and 11 bases lay between the germline ends. CDR3 size: 13 residues. Per the germline V gene, CDR1 is SGHRS and CDR2 is YFSETQ. The CDR3 DNA reads as TGCGCCAGCAGCCCCGGGACGGACGGGGAGCTGTTTTTT. It encodes CASSPGTDGELFF.

At least ten counts were recorded for this clonotype. J is TRBJ2-5 and V is TRBV28, with a weak D call TRBD2 (6 bases). Between the trimmed V and J ends, which lost 7 bases and 5 bases, there was a span of 20 bases. The CDR3 has 15 residues. CDR1 MDHEN and CDR2 SYDVKM come from the germline V gene. The CDR3 bases are TGTGCCAGCACCCCCGGGGAGCGTGGAGGGGAGACCCAGTACTTC. This translates into CASTPGERGGETQYF.